This section outlines one T cell receptor beta chain sequence together with its context. Its antigen is still unknown. As to time point: newly diagnosed, previously untreated cHL patient sample. The CD4+ T cells used were purified from thawed PBMCs through magnetic negative selection. Newly diagnosed, untreated classical Hodgkin lymphoma PBMCs served as comparison. The sample originates from a study of PD-1 blockade in classical Hodgkin lymphoma. Only in-frame clones appear in the TCRdb table, and some are missing; sequencing was by immunoSEQ multiplex PCR. The sample has about 14,000 clones, roughly 86% seen once. Study-wide findings and caveats: Reported baseline diversity: healthy donors highest, relapsed/refractory patients lowest. Possible causes of repertoire differences, disease activity or prior therapy, remain undefined.

V was clipped by 1 base and J by 8 bases; unmatched bases: 9. This CDR3 comprises 15 residues. Germline V CDR1 and CDR2: SQVTM, ANQGSEA. What was sequenced was CD4+ T cells from blood. The V gene is TRBV29-1, the J gene TRBJ1-3, with TRBD1 matching 9 bases. This receptor was identified in a human donor with classical Hodgkin lymphoma. DNA of the CDR3: TGCAGCGTTGAAGCCGGGACAGGGACGGGAGACACCATATATTTT. Protein: CSVEAGTGTGDTIYF.